A single sample gave rise to the 29 T cell receptor beta chains below, sequenced in a study of blood T cell repertoires in COVID-19. The protocol was immunoSEQ multiplex PCR, while the TCRdb copy is restricted to in-frame clones and leaves out a portion. This table has 250,000 to 350,000 clones, around nine tenths appearing once. Sequenced: peripheral blood. Receptor source: a woman aged 60-70 years with acute or convalescent COVID-19.

The CDR3 sequence: CASSKNALAGVITGELFF. In DNA, the CDR3 is TGTGCCAGCAGCAAAAATGCTCTAGCGGGGGTTATCACCGGGGAGCTGTTTTTT. The chain employs TRBV21-1 and TRBJ2-2; the D call TRBD2 from the table was never checked on the DNA. TRBV21-1 is termed a pseudogene. This CDR3 spans 18 amino acids.

In DNA, the CDR3 is TGTGCCAGCAGGCCCCCCGGACTGGGAGGTACGTGGTTCTTC. It yields the protein CASRPPGLGGTWFF. This rearrangement joins TRBV27 to TRBJ2-1, with TRBD2 as a possible D gene (6 bases). This CDR3 comprises 14 residues. Germline CDR1 MNHEY, CDR2 SMNVEV (reference sequence). Trimming removed 6 bases from V and 15 bases from J, with 24 bases in between.

The V gene is TRBV5-1, the J gene TRBJ2-5; D perhaps matches TRBD1 (5 bases). Germline-derived CDR1 and CDR2 are SGHRS and YFSETQ. The CDR3 totals 15 residues. V was shortened by 0 bases and J by 0 bases, with 9 bases between the two germline ends. CDR3 DNA: TGCGCCAGCAGCTTGGAATGGGGCCACCAAGAGACCCAGTACTTC. Its protein product is CASSLEWGHQETQYF.

This clone was detected only a few times. The CDR3 region has the DNA TGTGCCTCTAGAGTGTATCCCCGCAATCAGCCCCAGCATTTT. This translates into CASRVYPRNQPQHF. V usage is TRBV30 and J usage is TRBJ1-5, with D unclear. CDR1 is GTSNPN and CDR2 is SVGIG in the germline V gene (reference sequence). The CDR3 is made up of 14 amino acids. The germline V and J ends were trimmed by 7 bases and 2 bases, with 15 bases remaining between them.

The J gene is TRBJ2-7, the V gene TRBV7-9, with D hard to call. Germline lookup yields CDR1 SEHNR and CDR2 FQNEAQ (reference sequence). There are 12 residues in the CDR3. V was trimmed by 3 bases and J by 7 bases, leaving 10 bases between them. CDR3 in DNA: TGTGCCAGCAGCTTCGCGGCGGAAGAGCAGTACTTC. Encoded protein: CASSFAAEEQYF.

The rearrangement links TRBV9 to TRBJ2-2, with D uncertain. This CDR3 comprises 13 residues. V lost 1 base to trimming and J lost 6 bases, with 7 bases between them. Germline CDR1 reads SGDLS; CDR2 reads YYNGEE. The CDR3 bases are TGTGCCAGCAGCGTAAATCTCCCCGGGGAGCTGTTTTTT. Translating it yields CASSVNLPGELFF.

The chain is built from TRBV6-5 and TRBJ1-2, with D possibly TRBD1 on 6 matching bases. This CDR3 spans 12 amino acids. CDR1 and CDR2 from the germline V gene are MNHEY and SVGAGI. Trimming stripped 5 bases from V and 8 bases from J, with 12 bases between. This CDR3 is CASSLQGYGYTF. The DNA of the CDR3 is TGTGCCAGCAGTCTACAGGGTTACGGCTACACCTTC.

The genes are TRBV12-3 or TRBV12-4 and TRBJ1-1, with 8 bases fitting TRBD1. J was trimmed by 4 bases and V by 7 bases; bases with no gene match: 5. The CDR3 covers 13 residues. CDR3 in DNA: TGTGCCAGCACCGTCCAGGGGGCCACTGAAGCTTTCTTT. The encoded protein is CASTVQGATEAFF.

The V gene is TRBV5-1, the J gene TRBJ2-2, with D possibly TRBD1 on 5 matching bases. This CDR3 contains 16 residues. The V gene lost 0 bases and the J gene lost 0 bases, with 9 bases spanning the gap. CDR1 is SGHRS, CDR2 YFSETQ, per germline. Written as DNA, the CDR3 is TGCGCCAGCAGCTTGGCTGACAGTGCGAACACCGGGGAGCTGTTTTTT. Protein sequence: CASSLADSANTGELFF.

The rearrangement joins TRBV11-2 to TRBJ2-7; 8 bases agree with TRBD1. The CDR3 totals 16 residues. The V gene's germline CDR1 is SGHAT and CDR2 FQNNGV. Germline trimming cut 1 base from V and 0 bases from J; bases unmatched to any gene: 5. In nucleotides, the CDR3 is TGTGCCAGCAGCTTAGCAACAGGGGGAATCTCCTACGAGCAGTACTTC. It specifies CASSLATGGISYEQYF.

CDR3 sequence: CASSLGTSGRGSHEQFF. The DNA of the CDR3 is TGCGCCAGCAGCCTAGGGACTAGCGGGAGGGGCAGTCATGAGCAGTTCTTC. The V and J genes are TRBV5-1 and TRBJ2-1; 16 positions match TRBD2. Germline trimming cut 4 bases from V and 8 bases from J; bases unmatched to any gene: 9. CDR1 is SGHRS, CDR2 YFSETQ, per germline. The CDR3 covers 17 residues.

The CDR3 loop is CASSHMRTDTQYF. CDR3 DNA: TGTGCCAGCAGCCACATGAGGACAGATACGCAGTATTTT. The chain employs TRBV7-8 and TRBJ2-3; D gene unclear. V was shortened by 5 bases and J by 3 bases, with 9 bases between the two germline ends. The CDR3 is made up of 13 amino acids. Germline V gives CDR1 SGHVS, CDR2 FQNEAQ.

The chain carries TRBV28 and TRBJ2-7; D possibly corresponds to TRBD2 (6 bases). V lost 8 bases to trimming and J lost 7 bases, with 15 bases between them. The germline V gene has CDR1 MDHEN and CDR2 SYDVKM. This CDR3 contains 12 residues. The CDR3 loop is CASGGGIREQYF. The CDR3 nucleotides are TGTGCCAGCGGGGGAGGTATACGGGAGCAGTACTTC.

This sequence joins TRBV18 and TRBJ1-5; 11 nucleotides match TRBD1. J lost 0 bases, V lost 3 bases, and 1 base had no gene match. There are 16 residues in the CDR3. CDR1 and CDR2 from the germline V gene are KGHSH and LQKENI. The CDR3 protein is CASSPGTGGSNQPQHF. In nucleotides, the CDR3 is TGTGCCAGCTCACCCGGGACAGGGGGTAGCAATCAGCCCCAGCATTTT.

The gene calls are TRBV30 and TRBJ1-2; a possible D gene is TRBD1 (6 bases). Trimming stripped 2 bases from V and 8 bases from J, with 15 bases between. Germline CDR1 reads GTSNPN; CDR2 reads SVGIG (reference sequence). The CDR3 spans 13 residues. The CDR3 DNA reads as TGTGCCTGGAGTCCAGGGGCAGGGGTCGGCTACACCTTC. Translation: CAWSPGAGVGYTF.

The CDR3 DNA reads TGTGCCAGCAGCCGGGGACTAGCGGGAGTCACAGATACGCAGTATTTT. It codes for CASSRGLAGVTDTQYF. J is TRBJ2-3 and V is TRBV27; the match to TRBD2 covers 14 bases. The trim removed 6 bases at V and 2 bases at J, leaving 4 bases unmatched. Germline lookup yields CDR1 MNHEY and CDR2 SMNVEV (reference sequence). This CDR3 has 16 amino acids.

This rearrangement joins TRBV7-9 to TRBJ2-2; 10 bases line up with TRBD2. Trimming removed 3 bases from V and 6 bases from J; junction bases left unmatched: 10. The V gene's germline CDR1 is SEHNR and CDR2 FQNEAQ (reference sequence). CDR3 length equals 17 residues. The DNA for the CDR3 is TGTGCCAGCAGCTTTAGTCGAAGCGGGGGGGCCGCCGGGGAGCTGTTTTTT. Translation gives CASSFSRSGGAAGELFF.

The chain couples TRBV7-2 to TRBJ1-1; a possible D gene is TRBD1 (6 bases). Looked up from germline, CDR1 is SGHTA and CDR2 is FQGNSA. With 1 base removed from V and 10 bases from J, the gap between germline ends came to 13 bases. CDR3 length equals 13 residues. This CDR3 reads CASSLGGGRVAFF. DNA for the CDR3: TGTGCCAGCAGCTTAGGCGGGGGGCGTGTAGCTTTCTTT.

As regards this clone: This sample includes further DNA sequences coding for the same CDR3. The chain has TRBV28 and TRBJ1-3; no clear D gene. Germline CDR1 and CDR2: MDHEN and SYDVKM. The CDR3 extends over 14 amino acids. V lost 1 base and J lost 2, with 6 bases in between. CDR3 DNA sequence: TGTGCCAGCAGTTTATCGGGTACTGGAAACACCATATATTTT. Its protein is CASSLSGTGNTIYF.

The chain combines TRBV5-1 with TRBJ2-3, with D possibly being TRBD2 (5 bases). Germline V gene sequence: CDR1 SGHRS, CDR2 YFSETQ. Deletions cut 0 bases from V and 0 bases from J, with 5 bases between. CDR3 length: 14 amino acids. CDR3 amino acids: CASSLASSTDTQYF. CDR3 nucleotide sequence: TGCGCCAGCAGCTTGGCTAGCAGCACAGATACGCAGTATTTT.

J is TRBJ1-4 and V is TRBV19; 11 nucleotides line up with TRBD1. The CDR3 loop spans 15 amino acids. CDR1 is LNHDA and CDR2 is SQIVND in the germline V gene (reference sequence). Unmatched junction bases numbered 6, after V lost 5 bases and J lost 7 bases. The CDR3 region has the DNA TGTGCCAGTAGTCCTCCGGGACAGGGGGGTGAAAAACTGTTTTTT. This sequence encodes CASSPPGQGGEKLFF. Using reference TRBV19 and TRBJ1-4 for the parts outside the CDR3, the full variable domain is DGGITQSPKYLFRKEGQNVTLSCEQNLNHDAMYWYRQDPGQGLRLIYYSQIVNDFQKGDIAEGYSVSREKKESFPLTVTSAQKNPTAFYLCASSPPGQGGEKLFFGSGTQLSVL.

The chain is built from TRBV5-5 and TRBJ1-2; possible D gene TRBD1, 5 bases. V was shortened by 5 bases and J by 7 bases, with 9 bases between the two germline ends. Germline values: CDR1 SGHKS, CDR2 YYEKEE (reference sequence). The CDR3 is 11 amino acids. CDR3 sequence (DNA): TGTGCCAGCAGGTCGGGGGGTGGCTACACCTTC. It is translated as CASRSGGGYTF.

V usage is TRBV3-1 (or the pseudogene TRBV3-2) and J usage is TRBJ2-2; the match to TRBD2 covers 8 bases. The J segment lost 5 bases and the V segment lost 3 bases, leaving 17 bases of the junction unmatched. This CDR3 has 19 residues. The germline V gene has CDR1 LGHDT and CDR2 YNNKEL (reference sequence). CDR3 DNA: TGTGCCAGCAGCCAGATTGGGCGGGGGGCCACCCTGAGGACCGGGGAGCTGTTTTTT. It specifies CASSQIGRGATLRTGELFF.

A word on this clone: At one end, the junction sequence differs from germline, possibly due to a read error. CDR3 bases: TGTGCCACCAGCCGAGACAGGGGGCATCAGCCCCAGCATTTT. Translated, it gives CATSRDRGHQPQHF. The rearrangement joins TRBV15 to TRBJ1-5; 10 bases are a match to TRBD1. CDR1 is LNHNV and CDR2 is YYDKDF in the germline V gene (reference sequence). This CDR3 comprises 14 residues.

The CDR3 sequence: CASSISGLETQYF. For the CDR3, the DNA is TGTGCCAGTAGTATTAGCGGTCTAGAGACCCAGTACTTC. The chain couples TRBV19 to TRBJ2-5, with D possibly TRBD2 on 6 matching bases. Deletions cut 3 bases from V and 4 bases from J, with 9 bases between. Germline V gene data show CDR1 as LNHDA and CDR2 as SQIVND (reference sequence). CDR3 length: 13 amino acids.

J is TRBJ1-2 and V is TRBV10-3; 10 bases line up with TRBD1. CDR3 length: 15 residues. CDR1 and CDR2 (germline): ENHRY, SYGVKD. V lost 7 bases and J lost 6; bases outside the gene matches: 11. The CDR3 DNA reads as TGTGCCATCATGGACCGGAGGGGGACAGGGGATGGCTACACCTTC. Protein: CAIMDRRGTGDGYTF.

CDR3 amino acids: CASSYPTGGDYGYTF. The CDR3 bases are TGTGCCAGCAGTTACCCGACAGGGGGCGACTATGGCTACACCTTC. The V and J genes are TRBV6-6 and TRBJ1-2; 10 bases agree with TRBD1. This CDR3 is 15 amino acids long. Germline V gives CDR1 MNHNY, CDR2 SVGAGI (reference sequence). After removal of 2 bases from V and 3 bases from J, the junction contained 3 bases not matched to a gene.

This clone was observed once. V is TRBV6-2 or TRBV6-3 and J is TRBJ1-2; D is uncertain. This CDR3 contains 12 residues. The germline V gene encodes CDR1 MNHEY and CDR2 SVGEGT. The ends were cut back, 6 bases at V and 8 bases at J, with 13 bases in the middle. CDR3 bases: TGTGCCAGCAGCCGGGCATACCGCGGCTACACCTTC. As protein: CASSRAYRGYTF.

The rearrangement uses TRBV7-2 and TRBJ1-2; 8 bases are shared with TRBD1. Trimming at V came to 5 bases and at J to 6 bases, leaving 14 bases not matched to a gene. This CDR3 spans 16 amino acids. Germline V gives CDR1 SGHTA, CDR2 FQGNSA. CDR3 coding DNA: TGTGCCAGCAGCCCTTCGGTATGGGCAGGGGGCCATGGCTACACCTTC. It yields the protein CASSPSVWAGGHGYTF.